This TCR beta chain was profiled in a study of OX40 agonist ivuxolimab in advanced cancers. Looking at the study overall: Ivuxolimab was an agonistic, fully human IgG2 monoclonal antibody directed against OX40 (CD134), a costimulatory receptor. Intravenous ivuxolimab was administered to patients every 2 weeks at six dose levels: 0.01, 0.1, 0.3, 1.5, 3 and 10 mg/kg. Among the roughly 52 dose-escalation patients, 19 had hepatocellular carcinoma, approximately 15 melanoma, 9 renal cell carcinoma and 9 head and neck cancer. In the dose-escalation cohort, 70% to 90% of patients were male, and the mean age was 60 years with a range of about 20 to 80. Prior anti-PD-1, anti-PD-L1 or anti-CTLA-4 therapy was permitted, and checkpoint inhibitors had been received by roughly two fifths of dose-escalation patients. Three dose-escalation patients achieved partial responses, one with hepatocellular carcinoma and two with cutaneous melanoma. The purpose of peripheral TCRbeta sequencing was to test whether ivuxolimab changed TCR sequence diversity and led to clonal T-cell expansion. The paper covers the monotherapy dose-escalation part of the phase I ivuxolimab trial, which included N of about 50 patients.

To sequence the TCRbeta CDR3 region, genomic DNA was isolated from the sorted cells. The immunoSEQ Assay was used to sequence the TCRbeta CDR3 regions. TCRdb obtained this table from immuneACCESS and retained in-frame rearrangements with V and J assigned. These tables miss some clones; where compared with another copy, unresolved V genes account for less than half of the shortfall, and the remainder is unexplained. For this sample the table gives around 30,000 clones, of which 86% were detected only once. The top ten constitute around 28% of the sample. From the germline V gene, CDR1 is SGHAT and CDR2 is FQNNGV. V is reduced by 2 bases and J by 4 bases, leaving a spacing of 8 bases between them. There are 13 amino acids in the CDR3, from cysteine to phenylalanine inclusive. Left in the record is the CDR3 DNA by itself, 39 bases read in frame from the first base. About this clone itself: Its antigen remains unidentified. A much larger clone sits a single nucleotide away, making a read error possible.

Patients with a history of autoimmune disease or receiving systemic immunosuppression were excluded from the trial. Peripheral blood for TCR sequencing was collected from all dose cohorts at baseline, on cycle 4 day 1, and on cycle 7 day 1. The samples were drawn from a first-in-human, open-label, multicenter phase I dose-escalation trial of ivuxolimab. Adults with locally advanced or metastatic head and neck squamous cell, hepatocellular, melanoma or renal cell carcinoma were enrolled in the trial. Before TCR sequencing, CD4+ T cells and CD8+ T cells were sorted from peripheral blood as separate populations. General study outcomes and caveats: In the 0.1-3.0 mg/kg groups, partial responders were among the patients with the lowest normalized peripheral clonal expansion, particularly in CD8+ T cells. Which antigens the clonally expanded peripheral T cells were specific for was not determined. Low levels of normalized T-cell clonal expansion were also seen in some patients who did not respond. After ivuxolimab, more expanded clones were found on average in CD8+ T cells than in CD4+ T cells. At doses from 0.1 to 3.0 mg/kg, clonal expansion was seen in both CD4+ and CD8+ blood T cells between baseline and week 6.

The receptor comes from an adult with an advanced solid tumor such as melanoma, head and neck, liver or kidney cancer. Sample: CD4+ or CD8+ T cells sorted from blood, taken in a trial of the OX40 agonist ivuxolimab. The V and J genes are TRBV11-2 and TRBJ2-5, with TRBD1 as a weak D call on 6 bases. The nucleotide sequence is given as TGTGCCAGCAGCTTATGGGGGCTAGAGACCCAGTACTTC. The encoded protein is CASSLWGLETQYF.